This T cell receptor (beta chain) came from a study of T cells after posttransplantation cyclophosphamide. Cyclophosphamide on days +3 and +4 followed busulfan-fludarabine conditioning and a marrow graft. Study-wide results and caveats: Later post-transplant blood repertoires were often dominated by donor CD8+ memory clones.

Turning to this clone: Its matching antigen is unknown.

The table came from immunoSEQ multiplex PCR; TCRdb's copy has only in-frame clones and leaves some out. Of about 8,500 clones listed, approximately 87% are singletons. V lost 4 bases and J lost 3; bases outside the gene matches: 8. The CDR3 runs 17 residues. From germline, CDR1 is SGDLS and CDR2 YYNGEE. The rearrangement joins TRBV9 to TRBJ2-3; 13 bases fit TRBD2. The receptor's source is a female patient in her thirties or forties who received an allogeneic stem cell transplant from an unrelated donor, was CMV-positive, and had no GVHD. Some T cells may be supplied by the graft donor. Sequencing used PBMCs, obtained after allogeneic stem cell transplant with posttransplant cyclophosphamide. For the CDR3, the DNA is TGTGCCAGCAGCCCCTTGGGACTAGCGGGGTTTACAGATACGCAGTATTTT. It is translated as CASSPLGLAGFTDTQYF.